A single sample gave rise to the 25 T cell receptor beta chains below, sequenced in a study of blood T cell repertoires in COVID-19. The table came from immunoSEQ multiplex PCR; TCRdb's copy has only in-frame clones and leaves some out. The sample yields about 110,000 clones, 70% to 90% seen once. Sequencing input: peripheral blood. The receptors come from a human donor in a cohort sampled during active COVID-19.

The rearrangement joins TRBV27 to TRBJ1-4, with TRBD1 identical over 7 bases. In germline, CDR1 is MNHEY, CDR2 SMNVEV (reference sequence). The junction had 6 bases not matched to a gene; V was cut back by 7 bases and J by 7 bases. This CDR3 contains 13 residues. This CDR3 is CASKEQGREKLFF. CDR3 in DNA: TGTGCCAGCAAGGAACAGGGGCGTGAAAAACTGTTTTTT. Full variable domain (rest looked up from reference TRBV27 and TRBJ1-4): EAQVTQNPRYLITVTGKKLTVTCSQNMNHEYMSWYRQDPGLGLRQIYYSMNVEVTDKGDVPEGYKVSRKEKRNFPLILESPSPNQTSLYFCASKEQGREKLFFGSGTQLSVL.

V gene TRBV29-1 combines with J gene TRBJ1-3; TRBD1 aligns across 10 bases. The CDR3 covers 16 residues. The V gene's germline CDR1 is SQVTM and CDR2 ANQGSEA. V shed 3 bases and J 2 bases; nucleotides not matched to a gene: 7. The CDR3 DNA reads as TGCAGCGTTGATAAGCTGGGACAGGGGCCTGGAAACACCATATATTTT. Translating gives CSVDKLGQGPGNTIYF.

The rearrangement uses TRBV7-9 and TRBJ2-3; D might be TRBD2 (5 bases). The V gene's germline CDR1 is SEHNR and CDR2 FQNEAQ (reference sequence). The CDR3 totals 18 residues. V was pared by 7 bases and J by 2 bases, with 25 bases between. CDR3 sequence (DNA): TGTGCCAGCACCCCGGGCCCCCAAGCCGCGGGTTCCACAGATACGCAGTATTTT. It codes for CASTPGPQAAGSTDTQYF.

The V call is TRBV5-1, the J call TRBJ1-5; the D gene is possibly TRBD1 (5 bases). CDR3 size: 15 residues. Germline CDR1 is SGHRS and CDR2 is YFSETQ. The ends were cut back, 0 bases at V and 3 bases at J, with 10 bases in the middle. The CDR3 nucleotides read TGCGCCAGCAGCTTGGTTCCAGGGAACAATCAGCCCCAGCATTTT. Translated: CASSLVPGNNQPQHF.

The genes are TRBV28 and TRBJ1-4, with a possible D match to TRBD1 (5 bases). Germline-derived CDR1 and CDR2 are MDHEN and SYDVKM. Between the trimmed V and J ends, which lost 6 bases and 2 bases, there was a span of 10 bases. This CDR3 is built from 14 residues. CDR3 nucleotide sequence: TGTGCCAGCAGCCACGGGGGGACTAATGAAAAACTGTTTTTT. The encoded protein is CASSHGGTNEKLFF.

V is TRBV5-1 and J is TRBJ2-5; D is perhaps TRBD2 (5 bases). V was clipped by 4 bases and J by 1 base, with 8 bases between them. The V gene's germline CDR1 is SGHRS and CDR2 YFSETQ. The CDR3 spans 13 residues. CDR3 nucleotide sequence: TGCGCCAGCAGCCGGGGTTTCCAAGAGACCCAGTACTTC. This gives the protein CASSRGFQETQYF.

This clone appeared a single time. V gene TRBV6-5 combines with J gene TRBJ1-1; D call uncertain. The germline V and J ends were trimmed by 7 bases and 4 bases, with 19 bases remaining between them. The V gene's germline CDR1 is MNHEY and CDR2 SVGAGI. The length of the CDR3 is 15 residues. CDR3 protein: CASKRSHFSGTEAFF. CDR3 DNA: TGTGCCAGCAAGCGGTCTCACTTTTCGGGCACTGAAGCTTTCTTT.

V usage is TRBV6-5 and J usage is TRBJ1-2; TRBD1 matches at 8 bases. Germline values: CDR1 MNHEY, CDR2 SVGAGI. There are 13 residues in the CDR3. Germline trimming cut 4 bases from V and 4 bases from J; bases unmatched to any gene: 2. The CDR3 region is CASSFGQGYGYTF. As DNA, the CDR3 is TGTGCCAGCAGTTTCGGACAGGGCTATGGCTACACCTTC.

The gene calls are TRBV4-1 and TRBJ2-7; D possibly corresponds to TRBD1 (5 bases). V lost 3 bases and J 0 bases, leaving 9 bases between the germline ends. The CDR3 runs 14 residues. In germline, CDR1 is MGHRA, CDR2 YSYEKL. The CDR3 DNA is TGCGCCAGCAGCCAGGGGCAGTCCTCCTACGAGCAGTACTTC. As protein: CASSQGQSSYEQYF.

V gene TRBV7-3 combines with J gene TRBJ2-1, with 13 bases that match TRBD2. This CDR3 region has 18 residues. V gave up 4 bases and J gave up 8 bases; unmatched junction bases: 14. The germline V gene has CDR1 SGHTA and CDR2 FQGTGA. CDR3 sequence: CASSSGRLAGGLGHEQFF. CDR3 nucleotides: TGTGCCAGCAGCTCCGGCAGACTAGCGGGAGGTCTGGGACATGAGCAGTTCTTC. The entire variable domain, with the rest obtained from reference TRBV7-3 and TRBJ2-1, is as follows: GAGVSQTPSNKVTEKGKYVELRCDPISGHTALYWYRQSLGQGPEFLIYFQGTGAADDSGLPNDRFFAVRPEGSVSTLKIQRTERGDSAVYLCASSSGRLAGGLGHEQFFGPGTRLTVL.

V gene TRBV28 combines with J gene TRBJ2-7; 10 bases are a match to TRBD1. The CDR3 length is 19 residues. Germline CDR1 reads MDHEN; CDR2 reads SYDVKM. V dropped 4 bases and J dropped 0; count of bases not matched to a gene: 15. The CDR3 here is CASSSNPGTGDIFSYEQYF. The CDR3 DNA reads TGTGCCAGCAGTTCCAATCCCGGGACAGGGGACATTTTCTCCTACGAGCAGTACTTC. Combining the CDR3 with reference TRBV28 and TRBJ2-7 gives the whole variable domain DVKVTQSSRYLVKRTGEKVFLECVQDMDHENMFWYRQDPGLGLRLIYFSYDVKMKEKGDIPEGYSVSREKKERFSLILESASTNQTSMYLCASSSNPGTGDIFSYEQYFGPGTRLTVT.

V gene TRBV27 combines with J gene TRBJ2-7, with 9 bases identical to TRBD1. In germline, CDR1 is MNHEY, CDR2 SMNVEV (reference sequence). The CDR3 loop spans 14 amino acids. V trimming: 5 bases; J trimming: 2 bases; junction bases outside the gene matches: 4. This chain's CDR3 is CASSKGQGPYEQYF. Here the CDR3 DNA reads TGTGCCAGCAGTAAGGGACAGGGCCCCTACGAGCAGTACTTC.

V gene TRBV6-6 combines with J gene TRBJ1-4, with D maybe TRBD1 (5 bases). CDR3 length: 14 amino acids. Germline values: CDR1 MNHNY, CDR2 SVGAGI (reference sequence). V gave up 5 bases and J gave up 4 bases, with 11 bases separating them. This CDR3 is CASSRRQNNEKLFF. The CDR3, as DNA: TGTGCCAGCAGTCGACGACAGAATAATGAAAAACTGTTTTTT.

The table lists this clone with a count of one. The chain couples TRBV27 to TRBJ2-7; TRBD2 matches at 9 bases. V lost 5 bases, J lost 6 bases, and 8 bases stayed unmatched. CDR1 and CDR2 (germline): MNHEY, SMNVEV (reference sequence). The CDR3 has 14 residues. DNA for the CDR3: TGTGCCAGCAGTACGCGCGGGGGGGCCTCCGAGCAGTACTTC. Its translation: CASSTRGGASEQYF.

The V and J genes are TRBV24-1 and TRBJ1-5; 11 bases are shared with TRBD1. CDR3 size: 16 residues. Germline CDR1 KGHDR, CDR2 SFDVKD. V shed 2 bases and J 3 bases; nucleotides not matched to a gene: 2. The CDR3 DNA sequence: TGTGCCACCAGTGATTCGGGACAGGGGGACAATCAGCCCCAGCATTTT. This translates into CATSDSGQGDNQPQHF.

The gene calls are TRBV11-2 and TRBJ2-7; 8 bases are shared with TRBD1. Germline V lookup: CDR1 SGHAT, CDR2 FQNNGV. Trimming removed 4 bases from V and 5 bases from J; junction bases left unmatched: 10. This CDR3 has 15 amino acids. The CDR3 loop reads CASSSQTGEVDEQYF. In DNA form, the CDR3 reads TGTGCCAGCAGCTCTCAGACAGGGGAGGTCGACGAGCAGTACTTC.

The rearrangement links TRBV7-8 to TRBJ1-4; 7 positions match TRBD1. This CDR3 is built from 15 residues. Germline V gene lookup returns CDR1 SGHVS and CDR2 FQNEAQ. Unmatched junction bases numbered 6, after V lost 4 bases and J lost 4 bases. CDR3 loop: CASSWGQMVNEKLFF. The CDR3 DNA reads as TGTGCCAGCAGCTGGGGACAGATGGTTAATGAAAAACTGTTTTTT.

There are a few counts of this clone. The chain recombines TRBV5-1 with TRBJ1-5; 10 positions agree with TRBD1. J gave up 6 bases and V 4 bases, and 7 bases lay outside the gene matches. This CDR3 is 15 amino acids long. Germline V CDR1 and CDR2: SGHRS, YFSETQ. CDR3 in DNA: TGCGCCAGCAGCATCGGGACAGGGGAACGTCAGCCCCAGCATTTT. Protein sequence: CASSIGTGERQPQHF. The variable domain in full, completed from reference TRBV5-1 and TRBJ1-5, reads KAGVTQTPRYLIKTRGQQVTLSCSPISGHRSVSWYQQTPGQGLQFLFEYFSETQRNKGNFPGRFSGRQFSNSRSEMNVSTLELGDSALYLCASSIGTGERQPQHFGDGTRLSIL.

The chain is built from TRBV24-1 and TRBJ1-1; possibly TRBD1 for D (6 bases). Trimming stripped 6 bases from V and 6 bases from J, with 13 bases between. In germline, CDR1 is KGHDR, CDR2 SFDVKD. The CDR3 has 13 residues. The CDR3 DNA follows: TGTGCCACCAGTTCCGCGGGGGCACCTGAAGCTTTCTTT. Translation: CATSSAGAPEAFF.

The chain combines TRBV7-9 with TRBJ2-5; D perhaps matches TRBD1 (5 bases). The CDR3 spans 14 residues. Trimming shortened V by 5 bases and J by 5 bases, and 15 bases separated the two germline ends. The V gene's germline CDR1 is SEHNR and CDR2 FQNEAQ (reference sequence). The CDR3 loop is CASSPGWVRETQYF. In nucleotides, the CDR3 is TGTGCCAGCAGCCCAGGGTGGGTCCGGGAGACCCAGTACTTC.

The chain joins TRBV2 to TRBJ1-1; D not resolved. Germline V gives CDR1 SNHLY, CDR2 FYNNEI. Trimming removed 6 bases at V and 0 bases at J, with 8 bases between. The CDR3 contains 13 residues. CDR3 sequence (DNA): TGTGCCAGCAGGCCCACTGTGAACACTGAAGCTTTCTTT. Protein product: CASRPTVNTEAFF.

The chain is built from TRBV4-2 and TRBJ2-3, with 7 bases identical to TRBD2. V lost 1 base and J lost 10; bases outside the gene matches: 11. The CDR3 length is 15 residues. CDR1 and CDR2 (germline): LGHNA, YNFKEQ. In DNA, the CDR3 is TGTGCCAGCAGCCAAGCCGGGGACTACCTCGGCGCGCAGTATTTT. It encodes CASSQAGDYLGAQYF.

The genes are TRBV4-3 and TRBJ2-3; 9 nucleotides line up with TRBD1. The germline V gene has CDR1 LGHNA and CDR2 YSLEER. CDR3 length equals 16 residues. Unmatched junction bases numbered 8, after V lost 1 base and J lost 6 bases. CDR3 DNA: TGCGCCAGCAGCCAAGGCGGGGACAGGGCGATGGATACGCAGTATTTT. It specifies CASSQGGDRAMDTQYF.

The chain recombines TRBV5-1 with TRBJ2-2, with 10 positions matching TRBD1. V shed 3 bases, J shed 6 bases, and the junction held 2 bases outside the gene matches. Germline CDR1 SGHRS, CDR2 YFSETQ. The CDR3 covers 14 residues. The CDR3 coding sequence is TGCGCCAGCAGCTGGGACAGGGGAGCCGGGGAGCTGTTTTTT. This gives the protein CASSWDRGAGELFF.

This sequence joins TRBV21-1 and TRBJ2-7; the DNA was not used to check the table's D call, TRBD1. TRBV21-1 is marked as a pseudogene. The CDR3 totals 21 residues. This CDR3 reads CASSKVPPNNRVRGFIYEQYF. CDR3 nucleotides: TGTGCCAGCAGCAAAGTACCTCCAAATAACAGGGTACGAGGCTTCATCTACGAGCAGTACTTC.